This entry lists 28 T cell receptor beta chains sequenced from one sample in a study of tumor-infiltrating lymphocytes in primary liver carcinoma. Constant-region priming of 500 ng total RNA yielded TCR beta cDNA. ARM-PCR was slightly modified, and three nested multiplex PCR rounds with it gave rise to the TCR beta libraries. For around 9 cycles apiece, the opening two PCR rounds ran with TRBV1-TRBV30 forward primers and a C-beta reverse primer. From the multiplex PCR reads, TCRdb called clonotypes with MiXCR, one entry per CDR3 protein. The data hold about 78,000 distinct CDR3 sequences, with 55% to 75% observed a single time. Starting material for RNA and DNA co-extraction consisted of roughly 19-30 mg of unsorted bulk tissue. The sequenced sample consisted of liver tumor tissue from sampling region 4. As for subset: tumor region T4, right-lateral pole. These receptor sequences come from a man in his forties with primary liver carcinoma and hepatitis B virus infection.

This clonotype was observed many times. This chain joins TRBV5-5 and TRBJ1-3; 11 nucleotides align to TRBD1. V was clipped by 0 bases and J by 4 bases; unmatched bases: 3. The germline V gene has CDR1 SGHKS and CDR2 YYEKEE (reference sequence). The CDR3 is 16 amino acids. As DNA, the CDR3 is TGTGCCAGCAGCTTGGTGGACAGGGGGCCCGGAAACACCATATATTTT. This codes for CASSLVDRGPGNTIYF.

Comment on this clonotype: It may be a read error: a sequence one base away is much more abundant. The rearrangement links TRBV28 to TRBJ2-1; 8 bases match TRBD1. The germline CDR1 and CDR2 sequences are MDHEN and SYDVKM. The CDR3 extends over 16 amino acids. Germline trimming cut 4 bases from V and 0 bases from J; bases unmatched to any gene: 5. CDR3 sequence reads: CASSSGTGRSYNEQFF. DNA of the CDR3: TGTGCCAGCAGTTCAGGGACAGGACGCTCCTACAATGAGCAGTTCTTC.

To note about this clonotype: Its ends do not fully match the called genes, so a read error is possible. V gene TRBV4-1 combines with J gene TRBJ1-2; D gene uncertain. The germline gives CDR1 MGHRA, CDR2 YSYEKL. The CDR3 is 13 residues long. DNA of the CDR3: TGCGCCAGCAACCAAGTAACTAACTGTGGCTACACCTTC. This sequence encodes CASNQVTNCGYTF.

The genes are TRBV29-1 and TRBJ2-5; TRBD1 aligns across 7 bases. Germline V gene data show CDR1 as SQVTM and CDR2 as ANQGSEA. V lost 3 bases to trimming and J lost 0 bases; unmatched junction nucleotides: 10. The CDR3 extends over 16 amino acids. The CDR3 reads CSVEAAGGPYQETQYF. The CDR3 nucleotides read TGCAGCGTTGAGGCAGCAGGGGGTCCGTACCAAGAGACCCAGTACTTC. The variable domain in full, completed from reference TRBV29-1 and TRBJ2-5, reads SAVISQKPSRDICQRGTSLTIQCQVDSQVTMMFWYRQQPGQSLTLIATANQGSEATYESGFVIDKFPISRPNLTFSTLTVSNMSPEDSSIYLCSVEAAGGPYQETQYFGPGTRLLVL.

This clonotype occurred once. Germline is not matched at one junction end, which may reflect a read error. This chain joins TRBV5-6 and TRBJ2-7; no clear D gene. CDR1 and CDR2 (germline): SGHDT, YYEEEE. The CDR3 consists of 14 residues. CDR3 nucleotides: TGTGCCAGCAGCCCCCTCAACTTCTCCTACGGGCAGTACTTC. As protein: CASSPLNFSYGQYF.

With respect to this clonotype: Being one base from a much bigger clone, this may be a read error. The chain's CDR3 is CANSPGLTNEKLFF. The CDR3 DNA reads as TGTGCCAACAGCCCGGGTCTAACTAATGAAAAACTGTTTTTT. V gene TRBV12-3 or TRBV12-4 combines with J gene TRBJ1-4, with D unresolved. The ends were cut back, 10 bases at V and 1 base at J, with 13 bases in the middle. CDR3 length equals 14 residues.

The gene calls are TRBV5-1 and TRBJ2-7; TRBD1 agrees at 7 bases. Germline CDR1 reads SGHRS; CDR2 reads YFSETQ. Trimming removed 0 bases from V and 13 bases from J; junction bases left unmatched: 22. This CDR3 has 17 amino acids. The CDR3 loop is CASSLGEGRDRPYERYF. The CDR3 DNA is TGCGCCAGCAGCTTGGGAGAAGGACGGGACAGACCCTACGAGCGATACTTC.

Comment on this clonotype: One junction end does not reproduce the germline sequence, and a read error may be involved. This sequence joins TRBV12-3 or TRBV12-4 and TRBJ2-3; D not certain. This CDR3 comprises 19 residues. This CDR3 reads CDSSQDGYSSERSPDTQYF. The CDR3 nucleotides are TGTGACAGCAGTCAGGACGGATACTCCAGCGAGAGGTCCCCAGATACGCAGTATTTT.

Comments on this clonotype: A junction boundary mismatches the germline segment, possibly from a read error. This sequence joins TRBV12-3 or TRBV12-4 and TRBJ2-7; D gene unclear. This CDR3 contains 13 residues. The chain's CDR3 is CASSLAEDYEQYF. The CDR3 bases are TGTGCTAGCAGTTTAGCAGAGGACTACGAGCAGTACTTC.

This clonotype was seen many times. V gene TRBV5-6 combines with J gene TRBJ2-7; D uncertain. The CDR3 is 16 amino acids. Germline CDR1 reads SGHDT; CDR2 reads YYEEEE. The V end lost 1 base, the J end lost 2 bases, and 16 bases lay between the germline ends. The CDR3 bases are TGTGCCAGCAGCTTGCTATCGGATGCGACCCCCTACGAGCAGTACTTC. Translation gives CASSLLSDATPYEQYF.

Note on this clonotype: Since the CDR3 does not end with the conserved phenylalanine or tryptophan, this likely comes from a read error. The V gene is TRBV4-1, the J gene TRBJ2-7, with unresolved D. V shed 5 bases and J shed 4 bases, with 21 bases lying between them. Germline CDR1 and CDR2: MGHRA and YSYEKL. This CDR3 has 16 residues. As DNA, the CDR3 is TGCGCCAGCAGCGCCGACCGGTCGAGCAGACCTTACGAGCAGTACTTA. Translation gives CASSADRSSRPYEQYL.

Worth noting for this clonotype: Sequence at one end of the junction differs from germline and may be a read error. The chain uses TRBV29-1 and TRBJ2-7, with D unresolved. Germline V gene lookup returns CDR1 SQVTM and CDR2 ANQGSEA. The CDR3 contains 14 residues. The CDR3 reads CSVQGLQVPDEKYF. The DNA of the CDR3 is TGCAGCGTCCAAGGCCTCCAGGTGCCCGACGAGAAGTACTTC.

A remark on this clonotype: With a much larger clone just one base away, this may be a read error. This sequence joins TRBV18 and TRBJ1-1, with 7 bases matching TRBD1. The CDR3 length is 15 residues. V dropped 3 bases and J dropped 4; count of bases not matched to a gene: 8. CDR1 KGHSH and CDR2 LQKENI come from the germline V gene. The CDR3 sequence is CASSPRISGGTEAFF. CDR3 bases: TGTGCCAGCTCACCCAGAATATCAGGGGGCACTGAAGCTTTCTTT.

This clonotype was found once. The junction and the germline gene differ at one end; a read error may be behind it. The chain recombines TRBV5-1 with TRBJ2-1, with TRBD2 as a possible D gene (6 bases). CDR3 length: 18 residues. CDR1 and CDR2 (germline): SGHRS, YFSETQ. The CDR3 coding sequence is TGCGTCAGCAGCCCGCTTAGCGGCGGCGGTAGCTCCTACAATGAGCAGTTCTTC. Protein: CVSSPLSGGGSSYNEQFF.

In this sample, this clonotype turned up a few times. The rearrangement joins TRBV11-1 to TRBJ2-3; a possible D gene is TRBD2 (6 bases). Trimming left V 9 bases short and J 3 bases short, with 22 bases between. CDR1 is SGHAT and CDR2 is FQDESV in the germline V gene (reference sequence). This CDR3 comprises 16 residues. In nucleotides, the CDR3 is TGTGCCAGTAGCCTCGAGACTAGGACACAAACAGATACGCAGTATTTT. Amino acids: CASSLETRTQTDTQYF.

Comment on this clonotype: A read error may explain this, as a much larger clone is one base away. This chain uses TRBV5-1 with TRBJ2-7; 8 positions agree with TRBD2. CDR3 length equals 15 residues. CDR1 SGHRS and CDR2 YFSETQ come from the germline V gene. In nucleotides, the CDR3 is TGCGGCAGCAGCCTACCGGGACTAGGATTATACGAGCAGTACTTC. It encodes CGSSLPGLGLYEQYF.

This clonotype was detected only a few times. The chain recombines TRBV6-1 with TRBJ2-7, with no clear D. CDR3 size: 12 residues. Germline lookup yields CDR1 MNHNS and CDR2 SASEGT. Here the CDR3 reads CTGSEVPYEQYF. CDR3 nucleotide sequence: TGTACCGGCAGTGAAGTGCCCTACGAGCAGTACTTC.

As regards this clonotype: The junction departs from germline at one end; a sequencing error may be responsible. The V gene is TRBV6-1, the J gene TRBJ2-3; D is undetermined. The CDR3 is 14 amino acids. In germline, CDR1 is MNHNS, CDR2 SASEGT. CDR3 sequence (DNA): TGTGCCAGCAGCCGGATAGATTACACAGATACGCAATATTTT. Translating gives CASSRIDYTDTQYF.

A remark on this clonotype: Since a much larger clone is just one base distant, this may be a read error. This chain uses TRBV6-6 with TRBJ2-5, with 11 bases that match TRBD1. The V gene's germline CDR1 is MNHNY and CDR2 SVGAGI (reference sequence). This CDR3 is built from 16 residues. CDR3 sequence (DNA): TGTGCCAGCAGTTACTTCGGGACAGGGGGTGAAGAGACCCAGCACTTC. Protein product: CASSYFGTGGEETQHF.

The rearrangement joins TRBV14 to TRBJ2-2; D not certain. There are 13 residues in the CDR3. Germline CDR1 SGHDN, CDR2 FVKESK. The CDR3 spells CVGSPLNTGELFF. The CDR3 bases are TGTGTCGGCAGCCCTTTGAACACCGGGGAGCTGTTTTTT.

Of note for this clonotype: At one end, the junction sequence differs from germline, possibly due to a read error. The rearrangement links TRBV30 to TRBJ2-3, with 7 bases matching TRBD1. There are 16 residues in the CDR3. Germline values: CDR1 GTSNPN, CDR2 SVGIG (reference sequence). CDR3 amino acids: CAGKRNRGPSTNTQYF. CDR3 coding DNA: TGTGCCGGGAAGCGGAACAGGGGCCCAAGCACAAATACGCAGTATTTT.

On this clonotype itself: One end of the junction does not line up with germline, which may come from a read error. The gene calls are TRBV28 and TRBJ2-1; D gene ambiguous. Germline CDR1 MDHEN, CDR2 SYDVKM. The CDR3 has 12 amino acids. CDR3 region: CVSSLTYNEQFF. CDR3 coding DNA: TGTGTCAGCAGTTTAACCTACAATGAGCAGTTCTTC.

A word on this clonotype: Relative to the germline gene, one junction end is altered; a read error may explain this. This chain's CDR3 is CAISYRVEYSNHPQHF. DNA of the CDR3: TGTGCCATCAGTTACCGAGTAGAGTACAGTAATCATCCCCAGCATTTT. The rearrangement uses TRBV6-6 and TRBJ1-5; D unresolved. This CDR3 is built from 16 residues. Germline CDR1 reads MNHNY; CDR2 reads SVGAGI (reference sequence).

The rearrangement uses TRBV6-1 and TRBJ1-3; weak D call: TRBD1 (6 bases). The germline V gene has CDR1 MNHNS and CDR2 SASEGT. V lost 6 bases and J lost 14, with 29 bases in between. The CDR3 is 16 residues long. DNA of the CDR3: TGTGCCAGCAGCCAAAGAAGGACAGACACTGGAAACTCCTTATATTTT. It codes for CASSQRRTDTGNSLYF.

The V call is TRBV11-2, the J call TRBJ2-3; D tentatively fits TRBD1 or TRBD2 (5 bases each). Germline CDR1 reads SGHAT; CDR2 reads FQNNGV. There are 14 residues in the CDR3. This chain's CDR3 is CGRGAREPADTQYF. The DNA of the CDR3 is TGTGGCAGAGGGGCACGAGAGCCCGCAGATACGCAGTATTTT.

This chain links TRBV4-2 with TRBJ1-5, with D perhaps matching TRBD1 (6 bases). Germline CDR1 is LGHNA and CDR2 is YNFKEQ. Trimming cost V 1 base and J 10 bases, with 17 bases left between them. This CDR3 is 15 amino acids long. This CDR3 reads CASSQGGAVNYPQHF. The CDR3, as DNA: TGTGCCAGCAGCCAAGGGGGGGCGGTCAATTATCCCCAGCATTTT.

J is TRBJ1-5 and V is TRBV7-8; D call uncertain. CDR3 length: 16 amino acids. The germline V gene encodes CDR1 SGHVS and CDR2 FQNEAQ. Deletions cut 0 bases from V and 16 bases from J, with 25 bases between. Here the CDR3 reads CASSLATTPSNQLQHF. Written as DNA, the CDR3 is TGTGCCAGCAGCTTAGCGACGACGCCATCGAATCAGCTCCAACATTTT.

As to this clonotype: In this CDR3 the conserved last residue, phenylalanine or tryptophan, is missing, so a read error is likely. The CDR3 loop reads CSISGGEQPPYEQYI. Here the CDR3 DNA reads TGTTCCATCAGTGGAGGGGAGCAACCGCCCTACGAGCAGTACATC. This chain joins TRBV10-3 and TRBJ2-7, with a tentative D call TRBD2 (6 bases). The V gene's germline CDR1 is ENHRY and CDR2 SYGVKD. CDR3 length: 15 amino acids.